This TCR beta chain originates from a study of CD8+CD57+ T cells in acquired aplastic anemia. Profiling that covered TCR beta VDJ and CDR3 relied on genomic DNA as its template. From the reads, TCRdb called clonotypes with MiXCR, one entry per CDR3 protein. Here the sample spans about 180,000 distinct CDR3 sequences, 63% being singletons. The patients chosen for sequencing had shown expansion of CD8+CD57+ cells (detected by flow cytometry). No patient had been given any therapy when blood was sampled. About this clonotype: Its specificity is not known.

General observations from the study: Around 27 CD8+ CDR3 sequences occurred in both the patients and the controls.

The receptor comes from a human donor with aplastic anemia. Sequenced sample: sorted CD4+, CD8+, or CD8+CD57+ T cells (not recorded which) from PBMCs.

The CDR3 DNA follows: TGTGCCAGCAGTGAATTAGGGCAGTTTCGGACAGATACGCAGTATTTT. Protein sequence: CASSELGQFRTDTQYF. This chain links TRBV25-1 with TRBJ2-3; D unresolved. The CDR3 runs to 16 residues. With 1 base removed from V and 3 bases from J, the gap between germline ends came to 14 bases. Germline values: CDR1 MGHDK, CDR2 SYGVNS.